A selection of T cell receptor beta chains follows, all from one sample in a study of cytomegalovirus exposure and HLA in healthy donors. Produced via immunoSEQ multiplex PCR; TCRdb's table is partial and in-frame only. This sample yields about 80,000 clones, of which about 79% are seen a single time; more than 7% belongs to the top ten. Source material: PBMCs. The receptor set was obtained from a middle-aged woman in good health and CMV-seronegative. Both conserved end residues are part of each CDR3. D genes are given only for firm matches. Clone size is shown for a subset of rows, as once, few, many or a class of expanded clone.

D gene,V gene,clone size,J gene,CDR3 DNA,CDR3 protein
-,TRBV5-1,-,TRBJ1-6,TGCGCCAGCAGCTTGGCGGGGTACGGTTCACCCCTCCACTTT,CASSLAGYGSPLHF
TRBD1,TRBV2,once,TRBJ2-7,TGTGCCAGCAGTGGGGACAGAAACATCTACGAGCAGTACTTC,CASSGDRNIYEQYF
TRBD2,TRBV7-3,-,TRBJ2-3,TGTGCCAGCAGCCCTATAGGACTAGCGGTGGGTGAGGCGCAGTATTTT,CASSPIGLAVGEAQYF
TRBD1,TRBV5-1,-,TRBJ1-1,TGCGCCAGCAATTCCGGGACAGTGAACACTGAAGCTTTCTTT,CASNSGTVNTEAFF
-,TRBV1,-,TRBJ1-1,TGCACCAGCAGAGACAGGGCGAACACTGAAGCTTTCTTT,CTSRDRANTEAFF
-,TRBV11-2,-,TRBJ2-7,TGTGCCAGCAGCTTAGTAGGTGAGGACTACGAGCAGTACTTC,CASSLVGEDYEQYF
-,TRBV5-4,-,TRBJ1-4,TGTGCCAGCAGCTTGGGGGAGTCCCGCGCGGATGAAAAACTGTTTTTT,CASSLGESRADEKLFF
TRBD1,TRBV19,-,TRBJ2-1,TGTGCCAGTAGTCTGAGACAGGGCGGCAATGAGCAGTTCTTC,CASSLRQGGNEQFF
-,TRBV6-5,few,TRBJ1-1,TGTGCCAGCAGTTACTCTCGATTACAGGGTAATCCTGAAGCTTTCTTT,CASSYSRLQGNPEAFF
TRBD1,TRBV5-5,few,TRBJ1-2,TGTGCCAGCAGCTACCAAACCGGGACAGGGGAGGGCTACACCTTC,CASSYQTGTGEGYTF
TRBD1,TRBV7-9,-,TRBJ1-1,TGTGCCAGCAGCTTAGCGGGACAGGGAGGGCTTGAAGCTTTCTTT,CASSLAGQGGLEAFF
-,TRBV29-1,-,TRBJ1-1,TGCAGCGTCTGCCGCAGGCAGAACACTGAAGCTTTCTTT,CSVCRRQNTEAFF
-,TRBV19,-,TRBJ1-4,TGTGCCAGTAGTTGGGGGAAGACAGGTCATAATGAAAAACTGTTTTTT,CASSWGKTGHNEKLFF
TRBD2,TRBV11-2,-,TRBJ2-1,TGTGCCAGCAGCTACCGAACTAGCGGGGTTAAGCAGTTCTTC,CASSYRTSGVKQFF
-,TRBV28,few,TRBJ2-7,TGTGCCAGCAGTTCACAAGCGGGCTACGAGCAGTACTTC,CASSSQAGYEQYF
-,TRBV12-5,-,TRBJ2-5,TGTGCTAGTGGTTTGCGGGTTGAGGAGACCCAGTACTTC,CASGLRVEETQYF
-,TRBV11-3,-,TRBJ2-3,TGTGCCAGCAGCTTAGGGCAGGGTATCGCAGATACGCAGTATTTT,CASSLGQGIADTQYF
-,TRBV9,-,TRBJ2-7,TGTGCCAGCAGCGTATCCCCTAATGAGGGCGAGCAGTACTTC,CASSVSPNEGEQYF
-,TRBV18,few,TRBJ1-5,TGTGCCAGCTCACCTGGGGGCACTAATAGCAATCAGCCCCAGCATTTT,CASSPGGTNSNQPQHF
TRBD1,TRBV7-9,-,TRBJ1-3,TGTGCCAGCAGCTTCGGACAGGGGGTTGGAAACACCATATATTTT,CASSFGQGVGNTIYF
-,TRBV6-5,-,TRBJ1-1,TGTGCCAGCAGTTACAGGAAAGGGGGCACTGAAGCTTTCTTT,CASSYRKGGTEAFF
-,TRBV7-7,-,TRBJ2-1,TGTGCCAGCAGCTTAGGCGGGACCCACAATGAGCAGTTCTTC,CASSLGGTHNEQFF
-,TRBV4-1,-,TRBJ2-2,TGCGCCAGCAGCCACCACCCTACCGGGTTAGCCGGGGCCGGGGAGCTGTTTTTT,CASSHHPTGLAGAGELFF
TRBD1,TRBV29-1,once,TRBJ1-1,TGCAGCGTTGAAGTAAGGAGGGGGCCTAGGAACACTGAAGCTTTCTTT,CSVEVRRGPRNTEAFF
TRBD1,TRBV12-5,-,TRBJ1-2,TGTGCTAGTGGTACCCCGGGACAGGGTTGGTATGGCTACACCTTC,CASGTPGQGWYGYTF
-,TRBV11-3,-,TRBJ2-3,TGTGCCAGCAGCTTAGACTATGCAGGGGCGCAGTATTTT,CASSLDYAGAQYF
-,TRBV27,-,TRBJ2-7,TGTGCCAGCAGTTCAGGGGCCTCGGGGGAGCAGTACTTC,CASSSGASGEQYF
-,TRBV5-6,-,TRBJ2-3,TGTGCCAGCAGCTTGCGTCAGGCTGCAGATACGCAGTATTTT,CASSLRQAADTQYF
-,TRBV15,-,TRBJ2-5,TGTGCCACCAGCAGAGCCCCGGGAGTTAAAGAGACCCAGTACTTC,CATSRAPGVKETQYF
-,TRBV7-8,-,TRBJ1-2,TGTGCCAGCAGCTTGACGGAAGGGGGCTATGGCTACACCTTC,CASSLTEGGYGYTF
-,TRBV11-2,few,TRBJ2-3,TGTGCCAGCAGCTTAATAATAGGGGGCACAGATACGCAGTATTTT,CASSLIIGGTDTQYF
TRBD2,TRBV27,-,TRBJ2-2,TGTGCCAGCACCCCGGGACTCATATCTGCCGGGAGGACCGGGGAGCTGTTTTTT,CASTPGLISAGRTGELFF
-,TRBV21-1,-,TRBJ1-5,TGTGCCAGCATTTGCATAGGGGGCACGCCCCAGCATTTT,CASICIGGTPQHF
TRBD2,TRBV5-1,-,TRBJ2-1,TGCGCCAGCAGCAGACCCTCGACTAGCGGGAGGGCCGAAAACAATGAGCAGTTCTTC,CASSRPSTSGRAENNEQFF
TRBD1,TRBV20-1,-,TRBJ1-1,TGCAGTGCTAGAACAGGGGGCCAGGCTTTCTTT,CSARTGGQAFF
TRBD2,TRBV2,-,TRBJ2-7,TGTGCCAGCAGCGTTACGGACAGCGGAGCGGGAGGCTCCTGGCACGAGCAGTACTTC,CASSVTDSGAGGSWHEQYF
TRBD1,TRBV27,-,TRBJ2-7,TGTGCCAGCAGTTTATGGCGGACAGGGGCCACCTACGAGCAGTACTTC,CASSLWRTGATYEQYF
-,TRBV11-2,-,TRBJ2-2,TGTGCCAGCAGCTTAGCCCCATTCCCGAACACCGGGGAGCTGTTTTTT,CASSLAPFPNTGELFF
-,TRBV7-2,-,TRBJ1-5,TGTGCCAGCAGCCCCCCAGGGAGGCCCCAGCCCCAGCATTTT,CASSPPGRPQPQHF
TRBD2,TRBV28,-,TRBJ2-1,TGTGCCAGCGAACTAGCGGGATTTAACGAGCAGTTCTTC,CASELAGFNEQFF
TRBD1,TRBV7-3,-,TRBJ2-3,TGTGCCAGCAGCGCACAGGGGGAGGATACGCAGTATTTT,CASSAQGEDTQYF
-,TRBV5-1,-,TRBJ2-7,TGCGCCAGCAGCCCCCGCGGTCGGGGGAGCTCCTACGAGCAGTACTTC,CASSPRGRGSSYEQYF
TRBD2,TRBV7-6,once,TRBJ2-7,TGTGCCAGCAGCTTCCGGACTAGCGGATCCTACGAGCAGTACTTC,CASSFRTSGSYEQYF
-,TRBV7-6,-,TRBJ1-1,TGTGCCAGCAGCTTGGAGGGTTTCGGCACTGAAGCTTTCTTT,CASSLEGFGTEAFF
-,TRBV29-1,-,TRBJ1-1,TGCAGCGTTGAAGGCAGGCAGAACACTGAAGCTTTCTTT,CSVEGRQNTEAFF
-,TRBV20-1,-,TRBJ2-1,TGCAGTGCCGTTAGCGGTATTGAGCAGTTCTTC,CSAVSGIEQFF
TRBD1,TRBV5-4,-,TRBJ1-3,TGTGCCAGCAGCCCGGGACAGGGAACTGGGGGAAACACCATATATTTT,CASSPGQGTGGNTIYF
-,TRBV7-2,-,TRBJ2-7,TGTGCCAGCAGCCCATACCCGAAAGGTCCAGCGACCTACGAGCAGTACTTC,CASSPYPKGPATYEQYF
TRBD1,TRBV2,-,TRBJ1-5,TGTGCCAGCCAATCGACAGGGAGCAATCAGCCCCAGCATTTT,CASQSTGSNQPQHF
-,TRBV7-9,-,TRBJ1-4,TGTGCCAGCAGCTTGGCTATCACAAGGGGCTCTGGAAAACTGTTTTTT,CASSLAITRGSGKLFF
-,TRBV4-1,-,TRBJ2-3,TGCGCCAGCAGCCCGACAGCGAGCACAGATACGCAGTATTTT,CASSPTASTDTQYF
-,TRBV5-6,-,TRBJ2-3,TGTGCCAGCAGCAGCCCAGGCCCTTACACAGATACGCAGTATTTT,CASSSPGPYTDTQYF
TRBD2,TRBV5-4,-,TRBJ2-1,TGTGCCAGCAGCTCGGTGACTAGCCATGAGCAGTTCTTC,CASSSVTSHEQFF
-,TRBV7-3,-,TRBJ2-1,TGTGCCAGCAGCCAAGGCCTAGCTGGCGGGCAGTTCTTC,CASSQGLAGGQFF
TRBD1,TRBV2,-,TRBJ2-7,TGTGCCAGCAGTGAATTCAGGACAGGGAGGCTGAACGAGCAGTACTTC,CASSEFRTGRLNEQYF
-,TRBV2,-,TRBJ1-2,TGTGCCAGCATAGGACAGACAGACCGCAACTATGGCTACACCTTC,CASIGQTDRNYGYTF
-,TRBV9,-,TRBJ2-2,TGTGCCAGCAGCGTAGAAGCGGGACAAGACACCGGGGAGCTGTTTTTT,CASSVEAGQDTGELFF
-,TRBV9,-,TRBJ2-7,TGTGCCAGCAGCGGGACGGGCAGGGGCTACGAGCAGTACTTC,CASSGTGRGYEQYF
-,TRBV5-1,-,TRBJ2-7,TGCGCCAGCAGCTTGGCCCCCTACTCCTACGAGCAGTACTTC,CASSLAPYSYEQYF
TRBD2,TRBV7-3,-,TRBJ2-2,TGTGCCAGCAGCTTACTAGCGGCGAACACCGGGGAGCTGTTTTTT,CASSLLAANTGELFF